Below are 30 T cell receptor beta chains sequenced from a single sample in a study of human thymus T cells. The table came from immunoSEQ multiplex PCR; TCRdb's copy has only in-frame clones and leaves some out. The table lists fewer than 90,000 clones, just over 95% of them singletons. It was from resections taken during corrective heart surgery that the thymus tissue came. The sequenced material came from thymus tissue. These receptors all stem from a boy under three years old with a congenital heart defect but otherwise immunologically healthy.

This clone appeared a single time. The CDR3 nucleotides read TGTGCCAGCAGCCCCTCGAGCGGGAGATCCTACAATGAGCAGTTCTTC. Protein: CASSPSSGRSYNEQFF. The gene calls are TRBV4-2 and TRBJ2-1; TRBD2 matches 8 bases. With 4 bases clipped from V and 1 base from J, the junction kept 6 bases outside the gene matches. CDR1 and CDR2 (germline): LGHNA, YNFKEQ. This CDR3 region has 16 residues.

The rearrangement uses TRBV18 and TRBJ2-7; D remains ambiguous. This CDR3 is 13 amino acids long. CDR1 is KGHSH and CDR2 is LQKENI in the germline V gene. V lost 3 bases to trimming and J lost 0 bases, with 6 bases between them. CDR3 sequence: CASSPLRSYEQYF. CDR3 in DNA: TGTGCCAGCTCACCCCTTCGCTCCTACGAGCAGTACTTC.

The chain combines TRBV19 with TRBJ2-5; 8 bases are shared with TRBD1. This CDR3 spans 15 amino acids. V was clipped by 5 bases and J by 5 bases; unmatched bases: 10. Germline lookup yields CDR1 LNHDA and CDR2 SQIVND (reference sequence). CDR3 sequence: CASSPRTGTWETQYF. The CDR3 DNA reads as TGTGCCAGTAGTCCAAGGACAGGGACTTGGGAGACCCAGTACTTC.

This sequence joins TRBV5-1 and TRBJ1-2; D unclear. Trimming shortened V by 0 bases and J by 6 bases, and 18 bases separated the two germline ends. The CDR3 loop spans 16 amino acids. Germline V lookup: CDR1 SGHRS, CDR2 YFSETQ. The CDR3 nucleotides are TGCGCCAGCAGCTTGGCCTTGCTGGACTGGCGGGATGGCTACACCTTC. Translating gives CASSLALLDWRDGYTF. The full variable domain, completed using reference TRBV5-1 and TRBJ1-2, is KAGVTQTPRYLIKTRGQQVTLSCSPISGHRSVSWYQQTPGQGLQFLFEYFSETQRNKGNFPGRFSGRQFSNSRSEMNVSTLELGDSALYLCASSLALLDWRDGYTFGSGTRLTVV.

The chain combines TRBV27 with TRBJ2-7, with a weak D call TRBD1 (5 bases). The CDR3 has 15 residues. The ends were cut back, 3 bases at V and 7 bases at J, with 19 bases in the middle. Germline CDR1 reads MNHEY; CDR2 reads SMNVEV (reference sequence). The CDR3 here is CASSLGPTTLVEQYF. CDR3 nucleotides: TGTGCCAGCAGTTTGGGGCCTACAACACTGGTGGAGCAGTACTTC.

The V gene is TRBV5-5, the J gene TRBJ2-5; TRBD1 might be the D (5 bases). Germline V gene data show CDR1 as SGHKS and CDR2 as YYEKEE (reference sequence). With 4 bases removed from V and 1 base from J, the gap between germline ends came to 11 bases. The CDR3 runs to 14 residues. DNA for the CDR3: TGTGCCAGCAGCGACCATCAGGGCCAAGAGACCCAGTACTTC. Protein product: CASSDHQGQETQYF.

This chain links TRBV15 with TRBJ2-7, with TRBD2 as a possible D gene (5 bases). Per germline, CDR1 LNHNV and CDR2 YYDKDF (reference sequence). The CDR3 loop spans 14 amino acids. The V and J ends lost 3 bases and 4 bases respectively, with 13 bases between them. CDR3: CATSRVRAAYEQYF. CDR3 sequence (DNA): TGTGCCACCAGCAGGGTGCGGGCAGCATACGAGCAGTACTTC.

The chain recombines TRBV6-1 with TRBJ1-1; TRBD1 aligns across 7 bases. In germline, CDR1 is MNHNS, CDR2 SASEGT. The junction had 4 bases not matched to a gene; V was cut back by 3 bases and J by 0 bases. The CDR3 runs to 15 residues. The CDR3 region has the DNA TGTGCCAGCAGTGACCGGGACAGCTTGAACACTGAAGCTTTCTTT. It specifies CASSDRDSLNTEAFF.

The gene calls are TRBV6-1 and TRBJ2-5; D is unresolved. Germline V CDR1 and CDR2: MNHNS, SASEGT. Between the trimmed V and J ends, which lost 6 bases and 1 base, there was a span of 9 bases. The CDR3 spans 13 residues. CDR3 protein: CASRGRSQETQYF. In nucleotides, the CDR3 is TGTGCCAGCAGAGGCAGATCCCAAGAGACCCAGTACTTC.

This chain connects TRBV10-2 to TRBJ1-5, with D unresolved. The V end lost 8 bases, the J end lost 5 bases, and 10 bases lay between the germline ends. Germline V gives CDR1 WSHSY, CDR2 SAAADI. The CDR3 has 12 amino acids. The CDR3 DNA reads TGCGCCAGCTCAGGCAGTTATCAGCCCCAGCATTTT. Translated: CASSGSYQPQHF.

V and J are TRBV7-9 and TRBJ1-1; D possibly corresponds to TRBD1 (5 bases). V was clipped by 5 bases and J by 7 bases, with 11 bases between them. CDR3 size: 12 residues. Germline V lookup: CDR1 SEHNR, CDR2 FQNEAQ (reference sequence). The CDR3 protein is CASSEDMREAFF. CDR3 sequence (DNA): TGTGCCAGCAGCGAGGACATGCGTGAAGCTTTCTTT.

The chain combines TRBV27 with TRBJ1-6; D is uncertain. V gave up 5 bases and J gave up 6 bases, with 5 bases separating them. The germline V gene has CDR1 MNHEY and CDR2 SMNVEV (reference sequence). The CDR3 has 12 amino acids. CDR3 coding DNA: TGTGCCAGCAGTGTGACTAATTCACCCCTCCACTTT. It translates to CASSVTNSPLHF.

This clone was recorded once. This chain links TRBV5-8 with TRBJ2-7; 10 nucleotides line up with TRBD1. The CDR3 totals 14 residues. Looked up from germline, CDR1 is SGHTS and CDR2 is YDEGEE. J gave up 4 bases and V 7 bases, and 8 bases lay outside the gene matches. The DNA of the CDR3 is TGTGCCAGCCTCCGGGACAGGGGACGATACGAGCAGTACTTC. Translated: CASLRDRGRYEQYF.

This clone was seen more than once but under ten times. This sequence joins TRBV4-2 and TRBJ1-1; the D gene is possibly TRBD1 (6 bases). The V end lost 0 bases, the J end lost 8 bases, and 19 bases lay between the germline ends. Germline V gene sequence: CDR1 LGHNA, CDR2 YNFKEQ. The CDR3 consists of 16 residues. CDR3 sequence (DNA): TGTGCCAGCAGCCAAGATCGACAGGACCCCTTGGGAGAAGCTTTCTTT. Protein sequence: CASSQDRQDPLGEAFF.

V gene TRBV28 combines with J gene TRBJ1-1; the match to TRBD1 covers 12 bases. After removal of 5 bases from V and 4 bases from J, the junction contained 20 bases not matched to a gene. Germline assignment: CDR1 MDHEN and CDR2 SYDVKM. The CDR3 loop spans 20 amino acids. The CDR3 loop is CASSPARDRGRLRSSTEAFF. The CDR3 DNA is TGTGCCAGCAGTCCAGCCCGGGACAGGGGGCGCTTAAGGTCCTCCACTGAAGCTTTCTTT.

This sequence joins TRBV29-1 and TRBJ1-1; maybe TRBD1 (6 bases). The CDR3 extends over 11 amino acids. The germline V gene encodes CDR1 SQVTM and CDR2 ANQGSEA. Trimming took off 7 bases at V and 6 bases at J, with 12 bases between the two ends. CDR3: CSALHRAEAFF. CDR3 bases: TGCAGCGCCTTACACAGGGCTGAAGCTTTCTTT.

V is TRBV5-3 and J is TRBJ2-1, with TRBD1 matching 7 bases. TRBV5-3 is labeled an ORF, and its function is uncertain. The CDR3 loop spans 15 amino acids. The junction had 12 bases not matched to a gene; V was cut back by 8 bases and J by 4 bases. CDR3 bases: TGTGCCAGTCGCCGGCCCGGGACAGATTACAATGAGCAGTTCTTC. Translation: CASRRPGTDYNEQFF.

The genes are TRBV4-3 and TRBJ1-1, with no clear D. V was pared by 0 bases and J by 4 bases, with 15 bases between. CDR3 length: 16 amino acids. Germline V CDR1 and CDR2: LGHNA, YSLEER. The CDR3 nucleotides read TGCGCCAGCAGCCAAGATCGGCCCGGGGAGATCACTGAAGCTTTCTTT. Protein: CASSQDRPGEITEAFF.

This rearrangement joins TRBV5-1 to TRBJ2-7; no reliable D call. Germline-derived CDR1 and CDR2 are SGHRS and YFSETQ. Trimming removed 5 bases at V and 3 bases at J, with 15 bases between. This CDR3 contains 14 residues. This chain's CDR3 is CASSSDGYYYEQYF. CDR3 sequence (DNA): TGCGCCAGCAGTTCCGACGGGTATTACTACGAGCAGTACTTC.

This clone was found once. The gene calls are TRBV6-1 and TRBJ2-5; D unresolved. Germline CDR1 and CDR2: MNHNS and SASEGT. Trimming cost V 7 bases and J 4 bases, with 16 bases left between them. The CDR3 is 14 residues long. The CDR3 protein is CASKTSQSGETQYF. In DNA form, the CDR3 reads TGTGCCAGCAAAACCTCTCAGTCGGGAGAGACCCAGTACTTC.

DNA for the CDR3: TGCGCCAGCAGGGGGGGACCGGACAATGAGCAGTTCTTC. Amino acids: CASRGGPDNEQFF. The V and J genes are TRBV10-2 and TRBJ2-1; a possible D gene is TRBD2 (6 bases). Looked up from germline, CDR1 is WSHSY and CDR2 is SAAADI. This CDR3 is 13 amino acids long. With 6 bases removed from V and 5 bases from J, the gap between germline ends came to 11 bases.

The rearrangement joins TRBV28 to TRBJ2-5, with TRBD1 matching over 8 bases. From germline, CDR1 is MDHEN and CDR2 SYDVKM. CDR3 length: 15 residues. J lost 4 bases, V lost 3 bases, and 7 bases had no gene match. CDR3 residues: CASSFRGQGRETQYF. The CDR3 DNA follows: TGTGCCAGCAGTTTTCGCGGACAGGGACGAGAGACCCAGTACTTC.

The V call is TRBV10-2, the J call TRBJ2-7; D not resolved. V dropped 2 bases and J dropped 2 bases, with 7 bases sitting between them. CDR1 and CDR2 (germline): WSHSY, SAAADI. The CDR3 runs to 13 residues. The CDR3 spells CASSEGFPYEQYF. The DNA of the CDR3 is TGCGCCAGCAGTGAGGGGTTTCCCTACGAGCAGTACTTC.

The chain carries TRBV25-1 and TRBJ2-3, with 11 bases lining up with TRBD2. The V gene end was trimmed by 7 bases and the J gene end by 1 base; junction bases not matched to a gene: 1. Per germline, CDR1 MGHDK and CDR2 SYGVNS. This CDR3 is built from 14 residues. The CDR3 DNA follows: TGTGCCAGCACGGGACTAGCGGGCACAGATACGCAGTATTTT. Protein product: CASTGLAGTDTQYF.

The chain combines TRBV6-6 with TRBJ1-1; 7 bases map to TRBD1. The CDR3 runs 15 residues. Trimming removed 3 bases from V and 3 bases from J; junction bases left unmatched: 7. CDR1 is MNHNY, CDR2 SVGAGI, per germline (reference sequence). The CDR3, as DNA: TGTGCCAGCAGTTATAGACAGGGAACGGACACTGAAGCTTTCTTT. As protein: CASSYRQGTDTEAFF.

The rearrangement links TRBV28 to TRBJ2-1, with 10 bases that match TRBD2. The CDR3 contains 16 residues. V lost 1 base to trimming and J lost 8 bases; unmatched junction nucleotides: 8. Looked up from germline, CDR1 is MDHEN and CDR2 is SYDVKM. The CDR3 DNA follows: TGTGCCAGCAGTTTATCAGCGGGAGGGCGGGAGGATGAGCAGTTCTTC. Amino acid sequence: CASSLSAGGREDEQFF.

A remark on this clone: A read error may produce the germline difference seen at one junction end. The chain employs TRBV5-1 and TRBJ2-1; D is possibly TRBD1 (6 bases). Germline V CDR1 and CDR2: SGHRS, YFSETQ. This CDR3 has 12 amino acids. CDR3 sequence reads: CASSPDRWERVF. The CDR3 nucleotides read TGCGCCAGCAGCCCAGACAGGTGGGAGAGGGTCTTC.

The chain employs TRBV27 and TRBJ2-7; TRBD2 matches at 10 bases. V was clipped by 2 bases and J by 2 bases; unmatched bases: 9. The CDR3 covers 17 residues. From germline, CDR1 is MNHEY and CDR2 SMNVEV (reference sequence). The CDR3 loop is CASSLASGRPSTYEQYF. The CDR3 region has the DNA TGTGCCAGCAGTTTAGCTAGCGGGAGACCATCAACCTACGAGCAGTACTTC.

Of note for this clone: An end of the junction does not agree with germline; a read error may underlie this. The chain combines TRBV5-8 with TRBJ2-3, with D perhaps matching TRBD1 or TRBD2 (5 bases each). CDR3 length: 16 residues. CDR1 and CDR2 from the germline V gene are SGHTS and YDEGEE. CDR3 bases: TGTGCCAGCAGCTCCCGACACGGGACCGGCACGGATACGCAGTATTTT. It encodes CASSSRHGTGTDTQYF.

The chain is built from TRBV29-1 and TRBJ2-3; 12 nucleotides line up with TRBD2. V lost 4 bases to trimming and J lost 1 base; unmatched junction nucleotides: 9. This CDR3 contains 17 residues. CDR1 is SQVTM, CDR2 ANQGSEA, per germline. CDR3: CSVVGLAGGKGTDTQYF. In DNA form, the CDR3 reads TGCAGCGTTGTAGGGCTAGCGGGAGGGAAAGGCACAGATACGCAGTATTTT.